The clone carrying this T cell receptor (beta chain) has only a few counts. Its antigen is still unknown. PCR employed 60 Vbeta and 13 Jbeta primers. Only in-frame clones appear in the TCRdb table, and some are missing; sequencing was by immunoSEQ multiplex PCR. The sample holds about 190,000 clones, roughly 73% seen once. This entry comes from a study of cytomegalovirus exposure and HLA in healthy donors. Study-level results: Relative to equally common others, HLA-associated TCR beta chains showed greater clonal expansion in a later analysis.

The CDR3 is 15 residues long. Trimming shortened V by 0 bases and J by 2 bases, and 8 bases separated the two germline ends. CDR1 and CDR2 (germline): LGHNA, YSLEER. The receptor was isolated from a woman aged 25 to 45 in good health and CMV-seropositive. Source material: PBMCs. This rearrangement joins TRBV4-3 to TRBJ1-5; D is possibly TRBD1 (6 bases). CDR3 loop: CASSQDRQGNQPQHF. CDR3 nucleotides: TGCGCCAGCAGCCAAGATAGACAGGGCAATCAGCCCCAGCATTTT.